These 27 T cell receptor beta chains were sequenced from one sample in a study of cytomegalovirus exposure and HLA in healthy donors (dated by TCRdb to 2016 to 2017). Preparation of the library involved the immunoSEQ multiplex PCR assay. For the multiplex PCR, a mixture combining 60 forward primers for TCR Vbeta segments and 13 reverse primers for TCR Jbeta segments was used. The table comes from immuneACCESS by way of TCRdb, which keeps in-frame sequences with V and J called. Part of the clones is missing from these tables; in studies checked, under half for an unresolved V gene and the rest for unknown reasons. The sample contains under 200,000 clones, around 80% of them found a single time. Jointly, the top ten make up 1.9% of the sample. The source material was PBMCs. The receptors originated from a man between 18 and 29 years old in good health and CMV-seronegative.

This chain connects TRBV7-8 to TRBJ2-7, with TRBD2 as a possible D gene (5 bases). The V and J ends lost 6 bases and 6 bases respectively, with 18 bases between them. The CDR3 totals 14 residues. From germline, CDR1 is SGHVS and CDR2 FQNEAQ. The CDR3 region has the DNA TGTGCCAGCAGTTTTACGGGCGCAGGAGGCGAGCAGTACTTC. This translates into CASSFTGAGGEQYF. The variable domain in full, completed from reference TRBV7-8 and TRBJ2-7, reads GAGVSQSPRYKVAKRGQDVALRCDPISGHVSLFWYQQALGQGPEFLTYFQNEAQLDKSGLPSDRFFAERPEGSVSTLKIQRTQQEDSAVYLCASSFTGAGGEQYFGPGTRLTVT.

The CDR3 DNA reads as TGTGCCACCAGCAGAGGGGGGGTAGTTTCACCTCCTGAGCAGTTCTTC. Amino acid sequence: CATSRGGVVSPPEQFF. The V call is TRBV15, the J call TRBJ2-1; a possible D gene is TRBD2 (6 bases). V was clipped by 1 base and J by 9 bases, with 19 bases between them. The CDR3 length is 16 residues. The germline CDR1 and CDR2 sequences are LNHNV and YYDKDF (reference sequence).

The rearrangement uses TRBV5-4 and TRBJ2-2; 7 bases map to TRBD1. The CDR3 runs 15 residues. In germline, CDR1 is SGHNT, CDR2 YYREEE (reference sequence). The V segment lost 4 bases and the J segment 0 bases; nucleotides outside the gene matches: 3. The DNA of the CDR3 is TGTGCCAGCAGCCCTGGACAGGCGAACACCGGGGAGCTGTTTTTT. Its translation: CASSPGQANTGELFF.

V and J are TRBV19 and TRBJ1-1; D might be TRBD1 (6 bases). Per the germline V gene, CDR1 is LNHDA and CDR2 is SQIVND (reference sequence). The CDR3 runs 16 residues. Trimming removed 5 bases at V and 0 bases at J, with 16 bases between. CDR3 nucleotide sequence: TGTGCCAGTAGTTCTCCTCGGGACATCATGAACACTGAAGCTTTCTTT. Its translation is CASSSPRDIMNTEAFF.

This clone appeared a few times. This chain uses TRBV7-2 with TRBJ1-2; D is unclear. Trimming left V 3 bases short and J 2 bases short, with 7 bases between. The CDR3 runs to 13 residues. CDR1 is SGHTA and CDR2 is FQGNSA in the germline V gene. The CDR3 spells CASSFGVNYGYTF. The CDR3 DNA follows: TGTGCCAGCAGCTTCGGGGTAAACTATGGCTACACCTTC.

In this sample, this clone turned up a few times. The chain joins TRBV29-1 to TRBJ2-7; possible D gene TRBD2, 5 bases. Germline-derived CDR1 and CDR2 are SQVTM and ANQGSEA. This CDR3 is built from 12 residues. V lost 4 bases and J lost 2, with 9 bases in between. The CDR3 loop is CSVGPSPYEQYF. The CDR3 DNA is TGCAGCGTTGGTCCTAGCCCCTACGAGCAGTACTTC.

The rearrangement uses TRBV27 and TRBJ1-1; weak D call: TRBD1 (6 bases). Trimming removed 2 bases at V and 7 bases at J, with 11 bases between. Looked up from germline, CDR1 is MNHEY and CDR2 is SMNVEV (reference sequence). This CDR3 comprises 13 residues. CDR3 DNA sequence: TGTGCCAGCAGTTTACAGGGACAAGGTGAAGCTTTCTTT. The encoded protein is CASSLQGQGEAFF.

The V gene is TRBV5-4, the J gene TRBJ2-7; 8 positions agree with TRBD1. The length of the CDR3 is 16 residues. With V trimmed by 6 bases and J by 5 bases, 16 bases remained unmatched. Germline CDR1 is SGHNT and CDR2 is YYREEE (reference sequence). The CDR3 coding sequence is TGTGCCAGCAAACCCGGGACAGGAGTCAACCTGCACGAGCAGTACTTC. This sequence encodes CASKPGTGVNLHEQYF. The full variable domain, rest sourced from reference TRBV5-4 and TRBJ2-7, is ETGVTQSPTHLIKTRGQQVTLRCSSQSGHNTVSWYQQALGQGPQFIFQYYREEENGRGNFPPRFSGLQFPNYSSELNVNALELDDSALYLCASKPGTGVNLHEQYFGPGTRLTVT.

CDR3 DNA sequence: TGCGCCAGCAGCCAAGATCAGGACAGGAGGAACACCATATATTTT. Its protein is CASSQDQDRRNTIYF. The chain is built from TRBV4-1 and TRBJ1-3; 7 bases are a match to TRBD1. Germline V gene sequence: CDR1 MGHRA, CDR2 YSYEKL. The CDR3 sequence is 15 residues long. The J segment lost 7 bases and the V segment lost 0 bases, leaving 6 bases of the junction unmatched.

The CDR3 coding sequence is TGTGCCAGCAGTTTATGGGACAGCAAAGAGACCCAGTACTTC. Translation: CASSLWDSKETQYF. The chain employs TRBV28 and TRBJ2-5, with a possible D match to TRBD1 (6 bases). The germline V gene encodes CDR1 MDHEN and CDR2 SYDVKM. The CDR3 runs to 14 residues. V was cut by 0 bases and J by 3 bases, with 8 bases left in between.

The chain is built from TRBV5-4 and TRBJ1-3; no firm D call. The CDR3 spans 12 residues. Germline V lookup: CDR1 SGHNT, CDR2 YYREEE (reference sequence). V was pared by 1 base and J by 4 bases, with 3 bases between. The CDR3 sequence: CASSLPGNTIYF. The CDR3 nucleotides read TGTGCCAGCAGCTTGCCGGGAAACACCATATATTTT.

The chain is built from TRBV9 and TRBJ1-3; 8 nucleotides match TRBD1. From germline, CDR1 is SGDLS and CDR2 YYNGEE. V dropped 4 bases and J dropped 2; count of bases not matched to a gene: 8. The CDR3 sequence is 16 residues long. Here the CDR3 DNA reads TGTGCCAGCAGCCCCCGAGACAGGGGCGCTGGAAACACCATATATTTT. This encodes CASSPRDRGAGNTIYF. The complete variable domain, with remaining parts taken from reference TRBV9 and TRBJ1-3, reads DSGVTQTPKHLITATGQRVTLRCSPRSGDLSVYWYQQSLDQGLQFLIQYYNGEERAKGNILERFSAQQFPDLHSELNLSSLELGDSALYFCASSPRDRGAGNTIYFGEGSWLTVV.

The rearrangement joins TRBV6-5 to TRBJ2-7; the match to TRBD1 covers 9 bases. J lost 4 bases, V lost 0 bases, and 4 bases had no gene match. The CDR3 has 15 amino acids. CDR1 is MNHEY and CDR2 is SVGAGI in the germline V gene. The CDR3 loop reads CASSYSTGGGYEQYF. In nucleotides, the CDR3 is TGTGCCAGCAGTTACTCTACAGGGGGCGGTTACGAGCAGTACTTC.

The V call is TRBV9, the J call TRBJ2-1, with 8 nucleotides matching TRBD1. Trimming cost V 0 bases and J 6 bases; bases outside gene matches: 5. Per the germline V gene, CDR1 is SGDLS and CDR2 is YYNGEE. The CDR3 spans 15 residues. The CDR3: CASSVEGRGLNEQFF. Written as DNA, the CDR3 is TGTGCCAGCAGCGTAGAGGGCAGGGGGCTCAATGAGCAGTTCTTC.

The sample holds one count of this clone. The CDR3 loop reads CASRPGQGSYGYTF. CDR3 nucleotide sequence: TGTGCCAGCAGACCAGGACAGGGAAGCTATGGCTACACCTTC. The chain has TRBV6-1 and TRBJ1-2; 8 bases are a match to TRBD1. The junction had 7 bases not matched to a gene; V was cut back by 6 bases and J by 4 bases. The CDR3 loop spans 14 amino acids. Germline V gives CDR1 MNHNS, CDR2 SASEGT.

The chain combines TRBV29-1 with TRBJ1-3; D unresolved. This CDR3 is 13 amino acids long. Trimming removed 3 bases from V and 2 bases from J, with 8 bases in between. In germline, CDR1 is SQVTM, CDR2 ANQGSEA. The CDR3 nucleotides are TGCAGCGTTGAGATTGGGCCTGGAAACACCATATATTTT. It yields the protein CSVEIGPGNTIYF.

The genes are TRBV18 and TRBJ1-4; 7 nucleotides line up with TRBD1. Germline CDR1 KGHSH, CDR2 LQKENI. J lost 4 bases, V lost 6 bases, and 2 bases had no gene match. The CDR3 has 13 amino acids. In DNA, the CDR3 is TGTGCCAGCTCGGGACAGATTAATGAAAAACTGTTTTTT. Its protein is CASSGQINEKLFF.

The gene calls are TRBV27 and TRBJ2-5, with TRBD2 matching over 13 bases. Per the germline V gene, CDR1 is MNHEY and CDR2 is SMNVEV (reference sequence). The V gene end was trimmed by 4 bases and the J gene end by 7 bases; junction bases not matched to a gene: 6. There are 15 residues in the CDR3. The chain's CDR3 is CASSSWTSGSGTQYF. DNA of the CDR3: TGTGCCAGCAGTTCCTGGACTAGCGGGAGTGGGACCCAGTACTTC.

The J gene is TRBJ2-1, the V gene TRBV7-9; the match to TRBD1 covers 8 bases. The germline gives CDR1 SEHNR, CDR2 FQNEAQ (reference sequence). This CDR3 comprises 16 residues. Losses at the gene ends were 2 bases for V and 4 bases for J; bases not matched to a gene: 7. Here the CDR3 reads CASSLSDRDSYNEQFF. CDR3 DNA: TGTGCCAGCAGCTTATCGGACAGGGATTCATACAATGAGCAGTTCTTC.

V usage is TRBV27 and J usage is TRBJ1-1; 7 bases fit TRBD1. This CDR3 region has 16 residues. Germline V gene lookup returns CDR1 MNHEY and CDR2 SMNVEV (reference sequence). The J segment lost 2 bases and the V segment lost 4 bases, leaving 10 bases of the junction unmatched. The chain's CDR3 is CASSSLPGQINTEAFF. The CDR3 coding sequence is TGTGCCAGCAGTTCGCTACCGGGACAGATAAACACTGAAGCTTTCTTT.

This clone showed up just a few times. The V call is TRBV7-2, the J call TRBJ2-7, with a possible D match to TRBD1 (8 bases). Germline V gene sequence: CDR1 SGHTA, CDR2 FQGNSA. The V gene lost 4 bases and the J gene lost 1 base, with 11 bases spanning the gap. This CDR3 region has 14 residues. Here the CDR3 DNA reads TGTGCCAGCAGCTCACAGGGGGGGTCCTACGAGCAGTACTTC. It yields the protein CASSSQGGSYEQYF.

The rearrangement links TRBV6-6 to TRBJ2-7, with D possibly being TRBD1 (6 bases). This CDR3 region has 13 residues. Trimming cost V 4 bases and J 6 bases, with 13 bases left between them. In germline, CDR1 is MNHNY, CDR2 SVGAGI (reference sequence). CDR3 amino acids: CASSSEDRFEQYF. The CDR3 DNA reads TGTGCCAGCAGTTCCGAGGACAGATTCGAGCAGTACTTC.

In this sample, this clone turned up once. The chain employs TRBV27 and TRBJ2-2; unclear D gene. Germline CDR1 and CDR2: MNHEY and SMNVEV (reference sequence). There are 12 residues in the CDR3. Trimming removed 2 bases from V and 7 bases from J, with 5 bases in between. Here the CDR3 DNA reads TGTGCCAGCAGTTTAACGGGCGGGGAGCTGTTTTTT. Amino acid sequence: CASSLTGGELFF.

The V call is TRBV5-1, the J call TRBJ1-1; D remains ambiguous. The CDR3 is made up of 11 amino acids. Between the trimmed V and J ends, which lost 4 bases and 12 bases, there was a span of 13 bases. The V gene's germline CDR1 is SGHRS and CDR2 YFSETQ. The CDR3 DNA follows: TGCGCCAGCAGCGAGGGCCCCGAGACTTTCTTT. As protein: CASSEGPETFF.

This clone was picked up one time. V gene TRBV18 combines with J gene TRBJ1-5, with 7 bases fitting TRBD1. The length of the CDR3 is 14 residues. From germline, CDR1 is KGHSH and CDR2 LQKENI. V lost 3 bases and J lost 6; bases outside the gene matches: 5. In DNA, the CDR3 is TGTGCCAGCTCACCGGGGCGGGACAGTCAGCCCCAGCATTTT. Encoded protein: CASSPGRDSQPQHF.

V is TRBV27 and J is TRBJ1-5; D might be TRBD1 (6 bases). The CDR3 sequence is 14 residues long. The ends were cut back, 4 bases at V and 4 bases at J, with 11 bases in the middle. CDR1 is MNHEY, CDR2 SMNVEV, per germline (reference sequence). CDR3 protein: CASSSQGRNQPQHF. The CDR3 DNA reads TGTGCCAGCAGTTCACAGGGTAGGAATCAGCCCCAGCATTTT.

Only a few counts were recorded for this clone. This chain joins TRBV5-4 and TRBJ1-1; 8 nucleotides match TRBD1. CDR3 size: 14 residues. V shed 4 bases and J 5 bases; nucleotides not matched to a gene: 7. Germline assignment: CDR1 SGHNT and CDR2 YYREEE (reference sequence). CDR3 in amino acids: CASSRQGRYTEAFF. The CDR3 coding sequence is TGTGCCAGCAGCCGACAGGGGCGGTATACTGAAGCTTTCTTT.